The present T cell receptor (beta chain) was sequenced within a study of T-cell reconstitution after alpha-beta-depleted transplantation in children. Regarding the study as a whole: At around two months after transplant, the alpha-beta T cells were reportedly derived from several hundred expanded clones that came from non-depleted graft cells. By one year post-transplant, T-cell counts and diversity largely arose from T cells that were newly produced.

This CDR3 contains 17 residues. The V segment lost 5 bases and the J segment 4 bases; nucleotides outside the gene matches: 9. Germline values: CDR1 KGHDR, CDR2 SFDVKD. Preparation of the TCRbeta library used unique molecular identifiers. MiXCR, applied by TCRdb to the PCR reads, yields one record per CDR3 protein. The sample lists 80,000 to 100,000 distinct CDR3 sequences; around 22% were seen once. In this sample, this clonotype turned up a few times. Its matching antigen is unknown. Source: PBMCs, taken before TCRalphabeta/CD19-depleted stem cell transplant. This chain joins TRBV24-1 and TRBJ2-1; 11 nucleotides agree with TRBD2. The origin of this receptor is a boy younger than 10 with acute lymphoblastic leukemia, due to receive a stem cell transplant. CDR3 amino acids: CATSVSGLADRYNEQFF. The CDR3 DNA follows: TGTGCCACCAGTGTTTCGGGACTAGCGGACCGGTACAATGAGCAGTTCTTC.